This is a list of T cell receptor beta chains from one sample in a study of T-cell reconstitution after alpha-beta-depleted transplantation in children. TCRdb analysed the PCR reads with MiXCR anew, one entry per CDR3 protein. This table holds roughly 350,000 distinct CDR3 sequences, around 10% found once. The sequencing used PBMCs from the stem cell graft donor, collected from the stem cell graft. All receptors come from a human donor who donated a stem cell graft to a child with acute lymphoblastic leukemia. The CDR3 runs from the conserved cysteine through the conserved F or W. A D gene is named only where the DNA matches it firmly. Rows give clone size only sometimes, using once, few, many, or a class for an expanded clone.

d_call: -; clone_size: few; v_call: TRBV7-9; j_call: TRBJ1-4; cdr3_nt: TGTGCCAGCAGCTTAAGGACGGGTGAAAAACTGTTTTTT; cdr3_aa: CASSLRTGEKLFF
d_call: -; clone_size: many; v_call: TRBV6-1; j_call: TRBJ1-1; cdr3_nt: TGTGCCAGCAGGGGAACATCGAACACTGAAGCTTTCTTT; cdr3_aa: CASRGTSNTEAFF
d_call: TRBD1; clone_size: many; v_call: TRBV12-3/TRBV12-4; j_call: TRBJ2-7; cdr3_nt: TGTGCCAGCACTCTAGACAGGGGAGACGAGCAGTACTTC; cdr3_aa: CASTLDRGDEQYF
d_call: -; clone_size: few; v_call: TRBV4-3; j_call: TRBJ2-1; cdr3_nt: TGCGCCAGCAGCCCTATAGTCGGGGACTCGCCGTCCTACAATGAGCAGTTCTTC; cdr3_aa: CASSPIVGDSPSYNEQFF
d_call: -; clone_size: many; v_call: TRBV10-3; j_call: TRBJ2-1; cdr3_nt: TGTGCCATCGGGGGCGGGATCTACAATGAGCAGTTCTTC; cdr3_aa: CAIGGGIYNEQFF
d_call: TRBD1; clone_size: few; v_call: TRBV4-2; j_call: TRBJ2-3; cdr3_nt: TGTGCCAGCAGCCAAGATCCCCAACAGGGGACAGATACGCAGTATTTT; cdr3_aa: CASSQDPQQGTDTQYF
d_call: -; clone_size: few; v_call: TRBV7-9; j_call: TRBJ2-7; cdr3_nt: TGTGCCAGCAGCTTGCATGAAAGAGGCGAGCAGTACTTC; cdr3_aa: CASSLHERGEQYF
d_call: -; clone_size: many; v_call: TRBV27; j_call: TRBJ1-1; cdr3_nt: TGTGCCAGCAGTTTAATGGGCCCCTTGAACACTGAAGCTTTCTTT; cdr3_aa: CASSLMGPLNTEAFF
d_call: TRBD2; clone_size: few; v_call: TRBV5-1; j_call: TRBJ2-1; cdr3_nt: TGCGCCAGCAGCTTGGCAGGGACTAGCGGGAGGAGCTCCTACAATGAGCAGTTCTTC; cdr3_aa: CASSLAGTSGRSSYNEQFF
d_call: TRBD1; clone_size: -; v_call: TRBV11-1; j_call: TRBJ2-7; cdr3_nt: TGTGCCAGCAGCTTAGATTTAGGCGGGGTCAGACAGGGGCACTCCTACGAGCAGTACTTC; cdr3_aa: CASSLDLGGVRQGHSYEQYF
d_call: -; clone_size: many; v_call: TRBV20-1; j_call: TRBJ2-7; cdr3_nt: TGCAGTGCTAGAGGTGTGACTAGCTCCTACGAGCAGTACTTC; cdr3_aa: CSARGVTSSYEQYF
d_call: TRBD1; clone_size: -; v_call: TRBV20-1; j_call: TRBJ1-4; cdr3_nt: TGCAGTGCTCCTAGACAGGGGTGGGGTGAAAAACTGTTTTTT; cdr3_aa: CSAPRQGWGEKLFF
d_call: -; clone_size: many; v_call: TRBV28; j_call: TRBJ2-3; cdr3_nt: TGTGCCAGCAGTTATCCGGCTGATACGCAGTATTTT; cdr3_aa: CASSYPADTQYF
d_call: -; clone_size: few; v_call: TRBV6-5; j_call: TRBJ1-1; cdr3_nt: TGTGCCAGCAGTACATCGAGGACTGAAGCTTTCTTT; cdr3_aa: CASSTSRTEAFF
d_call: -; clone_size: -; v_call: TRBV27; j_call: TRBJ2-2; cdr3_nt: TGTGCCAGCAGTTTATCGGGCCAGGGTCCTAACACCGGGGAGCTGTTTTTT; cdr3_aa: CASSLSGQGPNTGELFF
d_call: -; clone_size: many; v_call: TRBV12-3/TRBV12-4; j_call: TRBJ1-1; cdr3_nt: TGTGCCAGCAGTCAGTCGGGCAGGATGAACACTGAAGCTTTCTTT; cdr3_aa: CASSQSGRMNTEAFF
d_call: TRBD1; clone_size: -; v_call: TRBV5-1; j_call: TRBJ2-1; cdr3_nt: TGCGCCAGCAGCTTCGGACCAGACCTCGGGACAGGGGGCCAAAATGAGCAGTTCTTC; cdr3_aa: CASSFGPDLGTGGQNEQFF
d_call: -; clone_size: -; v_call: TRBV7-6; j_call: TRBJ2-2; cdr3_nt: TGTGCCAGCAGCTTAGCGGGACACAGGGCCGGGGAGCTGTTTTTT; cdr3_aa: CASSLAGHRAGELFF
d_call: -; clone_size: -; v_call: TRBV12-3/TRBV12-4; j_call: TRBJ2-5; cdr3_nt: TGTGCCAGCAGTTACAGACTAGGCACTGCAGAGACCCAGTACTTC; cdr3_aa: CASSYRLGTAETQYF
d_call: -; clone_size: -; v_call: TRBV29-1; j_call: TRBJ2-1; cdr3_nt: TGCAGCGTTGCAGGAAGTACCTTCTACAATGAGCAGTTCTTC; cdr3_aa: CSVAGSTFYNEQFF
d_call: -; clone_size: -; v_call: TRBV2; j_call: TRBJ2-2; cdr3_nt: TGTGCCAGCAGTGATTGGGGGGGCGTCACCGGGGAGCTGTTTTTT; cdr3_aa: CASSDWGGVTGELFF
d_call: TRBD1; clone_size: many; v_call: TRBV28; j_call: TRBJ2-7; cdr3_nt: TGTGCCAGCAGTTTATACAGGGGATCCTACGAGCAGTACTTC; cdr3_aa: CASSLYRGSYEQYF
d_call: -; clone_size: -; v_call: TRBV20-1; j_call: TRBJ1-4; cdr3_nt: TGCAGTGCTAGAAGTGGCCCTAATGAAAAACTGTTTTTT; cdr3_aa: CSARSGPNEKLFF
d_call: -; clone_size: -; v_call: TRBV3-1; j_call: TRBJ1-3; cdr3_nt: TGTGCCAGCAGCCCTAACTCAGCAACCTCTGGAAACACCATATATTTT; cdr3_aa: CASSPNSATSGNTIYF
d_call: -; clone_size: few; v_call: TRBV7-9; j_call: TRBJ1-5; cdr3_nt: TGTGCCAGCAGCTTGACCTCTAGCAATCAGCCCCAGCATTTT; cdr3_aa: CASSLTSSNQPQHF
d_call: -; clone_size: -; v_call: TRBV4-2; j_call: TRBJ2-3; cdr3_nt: TGTGCCAGCAGCCTCCCGGGGGATGCAGATACGCAGTATTTT; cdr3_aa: CASSLPGDADTQYF
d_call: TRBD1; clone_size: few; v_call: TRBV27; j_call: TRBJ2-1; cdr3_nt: TGTGCCAGCAGTTTTGAGGGCAGGGACAGCAATGAGCAGTTCTTC; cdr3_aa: CASSFEGRDSNEQFF
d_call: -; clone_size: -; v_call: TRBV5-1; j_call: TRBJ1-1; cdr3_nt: TGCGCCAGCAGCCCGTCTCGGGCAGGAGAAGAAGCTTTCTTT; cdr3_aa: CASSPSRAGEEAFF
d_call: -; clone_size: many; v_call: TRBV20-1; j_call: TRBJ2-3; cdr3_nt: TGCAGTGCTCTCACTAGGTTGGCGACAGATACGCAGTATTTT; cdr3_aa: CSALTRLATDTQYF
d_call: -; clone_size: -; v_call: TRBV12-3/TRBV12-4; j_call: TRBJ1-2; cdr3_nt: TGTGCCAGCAGTTTAAAAGGGCAGATGGGGGCCTATGGCTACACCTTC; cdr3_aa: CASSLKGQMGAYGYTF
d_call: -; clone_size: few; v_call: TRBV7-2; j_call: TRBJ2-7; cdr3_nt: TGTGCCAGCAGCTTAGGGTCCCAGGGGCCAAGCGAGCAGTACTTC; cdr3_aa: CASSLGSQGPSEQYF
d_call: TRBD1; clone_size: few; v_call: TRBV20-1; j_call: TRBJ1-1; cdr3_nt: TGCAGTGCCAACCCGGGTGGCAGGGGGTTCACTGAAGCTTTCTTT; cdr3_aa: CSANPGGRGFTEAFF
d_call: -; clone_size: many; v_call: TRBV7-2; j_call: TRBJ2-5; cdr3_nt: TGTGCCAGCAGCTTAACAGAAGAGACCCAGTACTTC; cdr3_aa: CASSLTEETQYF
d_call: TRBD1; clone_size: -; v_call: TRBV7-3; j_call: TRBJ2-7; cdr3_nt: TGTGCCAGCAGCCGCTTATGGGACAGGGGAGGCTACGAGCAGTACTTC; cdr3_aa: CASSRLWDRGGYEQYF
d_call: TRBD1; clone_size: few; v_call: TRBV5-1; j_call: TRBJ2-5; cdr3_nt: TGCGCCAGCAGCTTGTTGACAGGGGGCCCAGAGACCCAGTACTTC; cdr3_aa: CASSLLTGGPETQYF
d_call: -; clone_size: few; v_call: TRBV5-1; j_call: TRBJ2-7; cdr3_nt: TGCGCCAGCAGCCCCCCGCTAGCAGCCCGCTACGAGCAGTACTTC; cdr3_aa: CASSPPLAARYEQYF
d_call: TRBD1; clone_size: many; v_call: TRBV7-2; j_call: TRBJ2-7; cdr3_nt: TGTGCCAGCAGCCCCTGGACAGGGTACGAGCAGTACTTC; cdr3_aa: CASSPWTGYEQYF
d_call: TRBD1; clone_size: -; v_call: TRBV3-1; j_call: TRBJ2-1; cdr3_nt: TGTGCCAGCAGCCAAGTGGGGACAGGGGGCAATGAGCAGTTCTTC; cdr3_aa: CASSQVGTGGNEQFF
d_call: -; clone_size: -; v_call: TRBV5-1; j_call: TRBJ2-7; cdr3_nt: TGCGCCAGCAGCTTAGATCCTCCGGGCCCAGGAGCGAGCTACGAGCAGTACTTC; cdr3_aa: CASSLDPPGPGASYEQYF
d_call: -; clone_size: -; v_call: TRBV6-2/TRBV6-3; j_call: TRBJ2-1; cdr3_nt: TGTGCCAGCAGTTATGAGACAGTCCAGGAGCAGTTCTTC; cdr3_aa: CASSYETVQEQFF
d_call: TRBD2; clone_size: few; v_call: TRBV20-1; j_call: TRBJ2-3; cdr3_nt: TGCAGTGCCCCCACCCTGACTAGCAGCACAGATACGCAGTATTTT; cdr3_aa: CSAPTLTSSTDTQYF
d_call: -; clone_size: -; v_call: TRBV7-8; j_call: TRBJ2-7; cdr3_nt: TGTGCCAGCAGCTTAGTAACACAGAGGGGAATTAGTGTCTACGAGCAGTACTTC; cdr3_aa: CASSLVTQRGISVYEQYF
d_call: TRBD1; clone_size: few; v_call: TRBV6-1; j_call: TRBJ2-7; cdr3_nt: TGTGCCAGCAGTGAACAGGGGGCCTTCTACGAGCAGTACTTC; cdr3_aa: CASSEQGAFYEQYF
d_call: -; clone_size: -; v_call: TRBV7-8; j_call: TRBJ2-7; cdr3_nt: TGTGCCAGCAGCTACAATCCCGGGCCGCTCCCCTACGAGCAGTACTTC; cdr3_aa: CASSYNPGPLPYEQYF
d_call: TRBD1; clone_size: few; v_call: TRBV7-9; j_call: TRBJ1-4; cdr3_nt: TGTGCCAGCAGCGCGAAGACCGGGACAGAGAATGAAAAACTGTTTTTT; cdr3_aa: CASSAKTGTENEKLFF
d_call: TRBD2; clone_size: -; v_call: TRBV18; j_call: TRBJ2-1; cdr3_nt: TGTGCCAGCTCACCACCCCCAGCGGGAGTAGTTTATGAGCAGTTCTTC; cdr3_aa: CASSPPPAGVVYEQFF
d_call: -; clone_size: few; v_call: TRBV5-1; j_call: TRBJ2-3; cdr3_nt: TGCGCCAGCAGCCTACGGGACCCGCGAATATCCACAGATACGCAGTATTTT; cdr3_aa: CASSLRDPRISTDTQYF
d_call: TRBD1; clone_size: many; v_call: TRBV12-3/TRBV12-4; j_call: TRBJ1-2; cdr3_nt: TGTGCCAGCAGCCGGGACAGCTATGGCTACACCTTC; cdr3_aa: CASSRDSYGYTF
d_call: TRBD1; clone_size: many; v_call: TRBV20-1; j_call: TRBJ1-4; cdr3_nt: TGCAGTGCGACAAAAGGGGGCTCTGGTGAAAAACTGTTTTTT; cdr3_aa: CSATKGGSGEKLFF
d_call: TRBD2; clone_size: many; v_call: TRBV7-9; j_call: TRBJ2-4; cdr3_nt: TGTGCCAGCAGCTTAGGCCCCTCTACGGGAGGGACCAAAAACATTCAGTACTTC; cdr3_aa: CASSLGPSTGGTKNIQYF